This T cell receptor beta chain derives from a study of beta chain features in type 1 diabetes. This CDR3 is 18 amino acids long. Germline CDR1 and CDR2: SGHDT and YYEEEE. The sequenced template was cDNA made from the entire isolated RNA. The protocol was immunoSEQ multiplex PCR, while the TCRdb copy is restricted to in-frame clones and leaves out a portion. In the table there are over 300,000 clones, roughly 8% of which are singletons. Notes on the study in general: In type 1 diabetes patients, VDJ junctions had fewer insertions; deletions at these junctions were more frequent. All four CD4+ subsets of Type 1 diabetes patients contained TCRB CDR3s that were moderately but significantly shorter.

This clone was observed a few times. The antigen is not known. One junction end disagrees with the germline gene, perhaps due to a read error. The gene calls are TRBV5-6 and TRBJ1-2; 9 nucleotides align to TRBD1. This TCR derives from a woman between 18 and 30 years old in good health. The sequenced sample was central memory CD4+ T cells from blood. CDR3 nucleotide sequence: TGTGCCAGCGGCTTGGGGATAACGGGACAGGGACTATTCTATGGCTACACCTTC. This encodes CASGLGITGQGLFYGYTF.